This note documents a single T cell receptor beta chain sequence. This clonotype came up many times. The antigen it binds to is not known. No much larger clone exists at a distance of one base, and base qualities are not known. These data are taken from a study of T-cell memory formation after mild COVID-19 (TCRdb year 2021). In terms of the full investigation: Most TCR sequence clusters were specific to one of the two donors. In a couple of donors, T-cell clones that expanded and contracted after mild COVID-19 were followed by sequencing TCRalpha and TCRbeta repertoires longitudinally. Two young, previously healthy adult volunteers made up the cohort, one male and one female.

There are 14 amino acids in the CDR3, from cysteine to phenylalanine inclusive. Only the CDR3 part of the read is kept: 42 bases, read in frame from the first base. V ends up 4 bases short and J 2 bases short, with an unmatched junction base count of 2. TCRdb names Illumina NovaSeq 6000 as the instrument used. TCRalpha and TCRbeta cDNA libraries were constructed by 5'RACE with constant-segment primers, with sample barcodes and unique molecular identifiers being introduced. Trizol reagent was used to extract RNA from every sample. Library amplification was performed in two PCR steps, and a second sample barcode and Illumina TruSeq adapters were introduced in the second step. Sequencing of the libraries was done on an Illumina NovaSeq, producing 2 x 150 bp paired-end reads. As for how the authors treated the data: With migec v1.2.7, reads were demultiplexed and then collapsed into UMI-guided consensus sequences. Using mixcr v2.1.11, UMI consensuses were aligned to TRA and TRB V and J templates and then assembled into clonotypes. Clonotypes were classified as expanded or contracted when called significant by both edgeR and NoisET, with noise models trained on biological replicates. edgeR calls used a false discovery rate-adjusted p below 0.01 and a log2 fold-change threshold of 1. As an exploratory analysis of dynamics, max-normalized trajectories of the 1000 most abundant clonotypes were examined with PCA combined with hierarchical clustering. Each responding clone was given a CD4 or CD8 phenotype based on the CD4+ and CD8+ repertoires, which had been sequenced separately. TCRdb itself trimmed the public reads at Q25 with fastp, ran MiXCR and retained productive beta chains. One record per CDR3 amino acid sequence lists the most common genes and DNA. None of the V and J calls come from the authors' own analysis; TCRdb made them. The sample profile shows just under 550,000 distinct CDR3 sequences; just over 20% of them were found once. The ten biggest clones cover roughly an eighth of the sample.

Ficoll-Paque density gradient centrifugation was used to isolate PBMCs. The paper's findings and limits, for the study overall: Contracting CD4+ clones were located mainly in the CM and EM memory subsets, whereas CD8+ clones were found to be enriched in EMRA. The study covered only a couple of mild cases, and larger cohorts including severe cases with pre-infection samples were considered necessary. Whether the second-wave clones peaking on day 37 were SARS-CoV-2 specific was not confirmed. From day 15 to 85, contracting clones showed balanced CD4/CD8 phenotypes, whereas a second wave of clones that expanded from day 15 to 37 leaned towards CD4+. Some responding clones were detected in pre-infection memory, suggesting pre-existing cross-reactive memory T cells joined the SARS-CoV-2 response.

Sequencing was performed on PBMCs or a T cell subset sorted from them (not recorded which). The receptor's source is an adult woman who had mild COVID-19 (a few samples of this study predate the infection). The sample titles of this study are shuffled in the database, so cell type and time point are left out; the donor was told from shared clones. Rearrangement joined TRBV12-3 or TRBV12-4 to TRBJ2-7; TRBD1 fits 10 bases in the junction. The nucleotides are TGTGCCAGCAGTTCCGACAGGGGGCCCTACGAGCAGTACTTC. Translated, it gives CASSSDRGPYEQYF.